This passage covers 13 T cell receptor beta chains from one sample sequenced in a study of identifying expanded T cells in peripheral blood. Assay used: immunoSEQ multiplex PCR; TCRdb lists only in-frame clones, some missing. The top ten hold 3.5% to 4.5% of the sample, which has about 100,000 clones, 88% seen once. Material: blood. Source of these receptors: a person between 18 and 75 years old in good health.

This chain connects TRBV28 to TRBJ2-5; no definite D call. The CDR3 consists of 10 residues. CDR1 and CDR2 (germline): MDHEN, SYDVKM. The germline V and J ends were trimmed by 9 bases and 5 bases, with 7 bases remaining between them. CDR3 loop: CASIVETQYF. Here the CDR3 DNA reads TGTGCCAGTATAGTGGAGACCCAGTACTTC.

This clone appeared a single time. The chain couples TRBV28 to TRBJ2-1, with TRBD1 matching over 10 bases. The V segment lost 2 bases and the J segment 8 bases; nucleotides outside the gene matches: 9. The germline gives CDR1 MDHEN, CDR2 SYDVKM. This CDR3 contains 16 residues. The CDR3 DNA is TGTGCCAGCAGTTTAAATACTGGGACAGGGGAGTATGAGCAGTTCTTC. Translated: CASSLNTGTGEYEQFF.

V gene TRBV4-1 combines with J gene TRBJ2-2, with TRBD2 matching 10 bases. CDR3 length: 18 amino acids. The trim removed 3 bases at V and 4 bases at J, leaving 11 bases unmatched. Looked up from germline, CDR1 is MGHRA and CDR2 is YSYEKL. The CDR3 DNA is TGCGCCAGCAGCCATAAAAACTATAGCGGGGGGTTCACCGGGGAGCTGTTTTTT. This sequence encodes CASSHKNYSGGFTGELFF.

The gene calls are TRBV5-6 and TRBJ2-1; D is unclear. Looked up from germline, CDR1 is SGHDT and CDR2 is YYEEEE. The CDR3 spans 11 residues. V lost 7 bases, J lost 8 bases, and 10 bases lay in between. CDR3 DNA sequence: TGTGCCAGCCTTGGTGAGGATGAGCAGTTCTTC. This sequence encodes CASLGEDEQFF.

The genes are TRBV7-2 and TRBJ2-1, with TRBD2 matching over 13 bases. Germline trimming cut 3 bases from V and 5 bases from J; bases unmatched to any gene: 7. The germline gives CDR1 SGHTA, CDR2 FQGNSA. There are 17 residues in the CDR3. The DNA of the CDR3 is TGTGCCAGCAGCTTCACTAGCGGGAGGGCCGTCAACAATGAGCAGTTCTTC. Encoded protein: CASSFTSGRAVNNEQFF.

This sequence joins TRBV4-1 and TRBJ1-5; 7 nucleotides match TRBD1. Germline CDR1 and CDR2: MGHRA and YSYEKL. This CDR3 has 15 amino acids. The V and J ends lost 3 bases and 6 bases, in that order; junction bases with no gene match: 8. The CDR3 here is CASSHPDRVSQPQHF. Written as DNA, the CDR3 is TGCGCCAGCAGCCACCCTGACAGGGTGAGTCAGCCCCAGCATTTT.

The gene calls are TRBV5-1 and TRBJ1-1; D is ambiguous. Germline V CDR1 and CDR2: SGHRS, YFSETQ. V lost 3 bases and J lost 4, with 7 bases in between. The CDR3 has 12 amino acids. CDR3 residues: CASSWGTTEAFF. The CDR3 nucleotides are TGCGCCAGCAGCTGGGGTACCACTGAAGCTTTCTTT.

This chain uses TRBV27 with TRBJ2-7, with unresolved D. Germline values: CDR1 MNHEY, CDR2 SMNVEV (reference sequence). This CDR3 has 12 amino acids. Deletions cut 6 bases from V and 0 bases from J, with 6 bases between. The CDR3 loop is CASRGLSYEQYF. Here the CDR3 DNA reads TGTGCCAGCAGGGGCCTCTCCTACGAGCAGTACTTC.

The CDR3 DNA reads TGTGCCAGCAGCTCCGCTCGGGACTCGGACACTGAAGCTTTCTTT. Translating it yields CASSSARDSDTEAFF. The J gene is TRBJ1-1, the V gene TRBV7-9; D is possibly TRBD1 (5 bases). Trimming left V 4 bases short and J 3 bases short, with 15 bases between. CDR3 size: 15 residues. Germline CDR1 and CDR2: SEHNR and FQNEAQ (reference sequence).

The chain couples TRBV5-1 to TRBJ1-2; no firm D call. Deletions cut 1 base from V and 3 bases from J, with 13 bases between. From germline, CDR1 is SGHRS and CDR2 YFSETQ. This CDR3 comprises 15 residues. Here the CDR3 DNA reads TGCGCCAGCAGCTTGATTCCGGGTGCGGACTATGGCTACACCTTC. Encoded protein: CASSLIPGADYGYTF. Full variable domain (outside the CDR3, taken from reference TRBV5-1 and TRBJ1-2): KAGVTQTPRYLIKTRGQQVTLSCSPISGHRSVSWYQQTPGQGLQFLFEYFSETQRNKGNFPGRFSGRQFSNSRSEMNVSTLELGDSALYLCASSLIPGADYGYTFGSGTRLTVV.

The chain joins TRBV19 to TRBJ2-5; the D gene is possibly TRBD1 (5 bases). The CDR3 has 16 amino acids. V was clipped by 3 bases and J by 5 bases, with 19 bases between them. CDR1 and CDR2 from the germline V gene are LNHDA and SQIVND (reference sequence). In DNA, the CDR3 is TGTGCCAGTAGTATCGTGGTTGGGGCAGGGTGGGAGACCCAGTACTTC. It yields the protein CASSIVVGAGWETQYF.

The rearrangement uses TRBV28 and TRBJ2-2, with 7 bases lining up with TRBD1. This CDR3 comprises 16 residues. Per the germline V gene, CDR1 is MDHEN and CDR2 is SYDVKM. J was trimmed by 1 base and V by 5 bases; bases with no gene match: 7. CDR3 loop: CASSPADRENTGELFF. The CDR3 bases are TGTGCCAGCAGTCCCGCCGACAGGGAGAACACCGGGGAGCTGTTTTTT. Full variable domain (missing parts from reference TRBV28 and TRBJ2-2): DVKVTQSSRYLVKRTGEKVFLECVQDMDHENMFWYRQDPGLGLRLIYFSYDVKMKEKGDIPEGYSVSREKKERFSLILESASTNQTSMYLCASSPADRENTGELFFGEGSRLTVL.

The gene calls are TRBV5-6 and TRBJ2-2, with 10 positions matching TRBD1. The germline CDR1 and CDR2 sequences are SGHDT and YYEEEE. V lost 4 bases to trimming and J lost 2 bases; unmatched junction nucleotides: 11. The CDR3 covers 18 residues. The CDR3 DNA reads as TGTGCCAGCAGCATGGGACAGGGGAACGAACTCAACACCGGGGAGCTGTTTTTT. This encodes CASSMGQGNELNTGELFF.